This TCR beta chain appears in the sequencing data of a study of CD8 T cells in ankylosing spondylitis. This clonotype was found many times. TCRdb analysed the 5' RACE reads with MiXCR anew, one entry per CDR3 protein. The table records 300,000 to 350,000 distinct CDR3 sequences, around 10% of them present only once. The sequenced material came from blood, either unsorted or a sorted T cell fraction (not recorded which). The sequence was collected from a female donor with ankylosing spondylitis or in good health (not recorded which).

The CDR3, as DNA: TGCAGTGCCCATTGGGATAGCAACCAAGAGACCCAGTACTTC. It codes for CSAHWDSNQETQYF. The V gene is TRBV20-1, the J gene TRBJ2-5; D remains ambiguous. The ends were cut back, 6 bases at V and 0 bases at J, with 14 bases in the middle. Germline V lookup: CDR1 DFQATT, CDR2 SNEGSKA (reference sequence). This CDR3 has 14 residues.